These 27 T cell receptor beta chains came from one sample sequenced in a study of T-cell memory formation after mild COVID-19 (dated by TCRdb to about 2021). Library generation was performed with 5' RACE. TCRdb shows the sequencer as Illumina NovaSeq 6000. TCRdb's own reprocessing of the public reads used fastp at Q25 and MiXCR and kept productive beta chains. Rows matching on CDR3 protein sequence are summarized as one entry with the most common DNA and genes. A total of roughly 140,000 distinct CDR3 sequences appear in this sample, around 14% of them only once. About 27% of the sample belongs to the ten largest clones. The sample was PBMCs or a T cell subset sorted from them (not recorded which). The receptors originated from an adult woman who had mild COVID-19 (a few samples of this study predate the infection). The sample titles of this study are shuffled in the database, so cell type and time point are left out; the donor was told from shared clones.

The chain links TRBV11-2 to TRBJ2-1; D is undetermined. The germline CDR1 and CDR2 sequences are SGHAT and FQNNGV. Trimming cost V 5 bases and J 10 bases, with 9 bases left between them. The CDR3 length is 11 residues. CDR3 sequence (DNA): TGTGCCAGCAGCCCCGGCTTGGAGCAGTTCTTC. Translating it yields CASSPGLEQFF.

This clonotype occurred a few times. The gene calls are TRBV21-1 and TRBJ2-7. TRBV21-1 is tagged as a pseudogene. This CDR3 is built from 16 residues. The CDR3 loop is CASSKGIRRGAWEQYF. CDR3 in DNA: TGTGCCAGCAGCAAAGGCATTAGAAGGGGCGCCTGGGAGCAGTACTTC.

This clonotype has more than one count but fewer than ten. The chain couples TRBV20-1 to TRBJ1-2; no clear D. Per the germline V gene, CDR1 is DFQATT and CDR2 is SNEGSKA (reference sequence). The V end was cut by 4 bases, the J end by 3 bases, with 6 bases between. The CDR3 runs to 11 residues. Here the CDR3 DNA reads TGCAGTGCTAAGAAGGACTATGGCTACACCTTC. Protein product: CSAKKDYGYTF.

This clonotype was observed at least ten times. V usage is TRBV9 and J usage is TRBJ2-3; TRBD2 might be the D (6 bases). The CDR3 runs to 13 residues. The germline V gene encodes CDR1 SGDLS and CDR2 YYNGEE. V was shortened by 3 bases and J by 6 bases, with 11 bases between the two germline ends. The CDR3 nucleotides read TGTGCCAGCAGCGGGACTAACGGGGATACGCAGTATTTT. Protein product: CASSGTNGDTQYF.

This clonotype has just a few counts. This sequence joins TRBV5-1 and TRBJ2-7, with no clear D. Germline V gene sequence: CDR1 SGHRS, CDR2 YFSETQ. CDR3 size: 14 residues. V lost 0 bases and J lost 3, with 10 bases in between. The DNA of the CDR3 is TGCGCCAGCAGCTTGGGGCAGAGAATCTACGAGCAGTACTTC. It encodes CASSLGQRIYEQYF.

The chain employs TRBV7-9 and TRBJ2-5, with unresolved D. The CDR3 length is 12 residues. Germline values: CDR1 SEHNR, CDR2 FQNEAQ (reference sequence). With 8 bases removed from V and 4 bases from J, the gap between germline ends came to 11 bases. In DNA form, the CDR3 reads TGTGCCAGCGTAGCCCCAATAGAGACCCAGTACTTC. This gives the protein CASVAPIETQYF.

This chain joins TRBV2 and TRBJ2-4; D ambiguous. V was clipped by 3 bases and J by 9 bases, with 3 bases between them. This CDR3 comprises 10 residues. Per germline, CDR1 SNHLY and CDR2 FYNNEI. The DNA for the CDR3 is TGTGCCAGCAGTGATCTCATTCAGTACTTC. This translates into CASSDLIQYF.

In nucleotides, the CDR3 is TGTGCCAGCAGACAGGCGGACAGGGTCCAGTACTTC. It specifies CASRQADRVQYF. J is TRBJ2-7 and V is TRBV27, with 8 bases that match TRBD1. Germline V gene data show CDR1 as MNHEY and CDR2 as SMNVEV (reference sequence). The CDR3 has 12 amino acids. Trimming removed 6 bases from V and 10 bases from J; junction bases left unmatched: 8.

The chain recombines TRBV12-3 or TRBV12-4 with TRBJ2-3, with TRBD1 matching 8 bases. This CDR3 has 14 residues. Trimming at V came to 7 bases and at J to 2 bases, leaving 5 bases not matched to a gene. The CDR3, as DNA: TGTGCCAGCACCCCGGGACAGGTCACAGATACGCAGTATTTT. It encodes CASTPGQVTDTQYF.

The table lists this clonotype with a few counts. The chain employs TRBV12-5 and TRBJ2-1; 9 bases line up with TRBD1. Germline V gene data show CDR1 as LGHNT and CDR2 as FRNRAP. With V trimmed by 6 bases and J by 6 bases, 6 bases remained unmatched. The CDR3 is 14 amino acids. Written as DNA, the CDR3 is TGTGCTAGTGGGCCGGGACAGGGTTTCAATGAGCAGTTCTTC. Translation gives CASGPGQGFNEQFF. Full variable domain (rest looked up from reference TRBV12-5 and TRBJ2-1): DARVTQTPRHKVTEMGQEVTMRCQPILGHNTVFWYRQTMMQGLELLAYFRNRAPLDDSGMPKDRFSAEMPDATLATLKIQPSEPRDSAVYFCASGPGQGFNEQFFGPGTRLTVL.

This clonotype was found a few times. J is TRBJ2-2 and V is TRBV12-3 or TRBV12-4; possible D gene TRBD2, 5 bases. The V gene lost 5 bases and the J gene lost 8 bases, with 21 bases spanning the gap. The CDR3 extends over 16 amino acids. DNA for the CDR3: TGTGCCAGCAGTCCGCCGCGGGTGGGCCTTGTTGGGGAGCTGTTTTTT. It codes for CASSPPRVGLVGELFF.

V gene TRBV7-9 combines with J gene TRBJ1-1; 8 bases match TRBD1. V shed 0 bases, J shed 0 bases, and the junction held 6 bases outside the gene matches. Germline V gene data show CDR1 as SEHNR and CDR2 as FQNEAQ (reference sequence). The CDR3 is 17 amino acids. CDR3 amino acids: CASSLAGTGPLNTEAFF. Written as DNA, the CDR3 is TGTGCCAGCAGCTTAGCTGGGACAGGCCCATTGAACACTGAAGCTTTCTTT.

This chain connects TRBV5-5 to TRBJ2-7; tentative D call: TRBD2 (6 bases). Trimming pared 5 bases from V and 0 bases from J, leaving 15 bases between. The length of the CDR3 is 15 residues. CDR1 is SGHKS and CDR2 is YYEKEE in the germline V gene (reference sequence). The CDR3 bases are TGTGCCAGCAGGGTAAAGGGAGGTCCCTCCTACGAGCAGTACTTC. Translating gives CASRVKGGPSYEQYF.

This clonotype was recorded many times. In DNA, the CDR3 is TGTGCCAGCAGCCAAGATCGGAGTTGGGACTCCTACAATGAGCAGTTCTTC. Its protein product is CASSQDRSWDSYNEQFF. The rearrangement links TRBV4-2 to TRBJ2-1; D call uncertain. Germline V gene sequence: CDR1 LGHNA, CDR2 YNFKEQ. Trimming pared 0 bases from V and 0 bases from J, leaving 12 bases between. The length of the CDR3 is 17 residues.

This clonotype was detected a few times. This chain connects TRBV13 to TRBJ1-5, with D perhaps matching TRBD1 (6 bases). This CDR3 has 14 amino acids. Germline V CDR1 and CDR2: PRHDT, FYEKMQ (reference sequence). Trimming removed 3 bases from V and 4 bases from J, with 10 bases in between. Here the CDR3 reads CASSFRGQNQPQHF. CDR3 in DNA: TGTGCCAGCAGCTTCAGGGGTCAGAATCAGCCCCAGCATTTT.

In this sample, this clonotype turned up once. This chain links TRBV9 with TRBJ2-3; TRBD1 is a possible D gene (5 bases). V was pared by 0 bases and J by 0 bases, with 5 bases between. The CDR3 spans 14 residues. CDR1 and CDR2 (germline): SGDLS, YYNGEE. CDR3 DNA: TGTGCCAGCAGCGTAGGGACAAGCACAGATACGCAGTATTTT. It codes for CASSVGTSTDTQYF.

The chain carries TRBV7-9 and TRBJ2-7, with D hard to call. V lost 2 bases to trimming and J lost 6 bases, with 11 bases between them. This CDR3 comprises 13 residues. Germline V gene sequence: CDR1 SEHNR, CDR2 FQNEAQ (reference sequence). The CDR3 bases are TGTGCCAGCAGCTTATTGGCTAACGTCGAGCAGTACTTC. This translates into CASSLLANVEQYF.

The chain couples TRBV5-1 to TRBJ1-2; D possibly corresponds to TRBD1 (5 bases). The length of the CDR3 is 16 residues. In germline, CDR1 is SGHRS, CDR2 YFSETQ. Trimming stripped 4 bases from V and 4 bases from J, with 20 bases between. CDR3: CASSRDSSASIYGYTF. CDR3 sequence (DNA): TGCGCCAGCAGCCGAGACAGCTCAGCCTCCATCTATGGCTACACCTTC.

This clonotype was detected only once. V is TRBV20-1 and J is TRBJ2-1; the D is unclear. The ends were cut back, 2 bases at V and 4 bases at J, with 12 bases in the middle. The germline gives CDR1 DFQATT, CDR2 SNEGSKA (reference sequence). This CDR3 contains 14 residues. Here the CDR3 reads CSARSRQDYNEQFF. CDR3 DNA sequence: TGCAGTGCTAGATCGCGGCAGGATTACAATGAGCAGTTCTTC.

CDR3 sequence (DNA): TGCAGCGTTGGGGGCGGGGAGCAGTTCTTC. It yields the protein CSVGGGEQFF. This rearrangement joins TRBV29-1 to TRBJ2-1; D might be TRBD1 or TRBD2, each matching 5 bases. Trimming stripped 4 bases from V and 10 bases from J, with 8 bases between. CDR1 SQVTM and CDR2 ANQGSEA come from the germline V gene. This CDR3 comprises 10 residues.

The V call is TRBV6-2 or TRBV6-3, the J call TRBJ2-1; 7 nucleotides align to TRBD2. The length of the CDR3 is 14 residues. After removal of 4 bases from V and 6 bases from J, the junction contained 6 bases not matched to a gene. Germline values: CDR1 MNHEY, CDR2 SVGEGT. The DNA of the CDR3 is TGTGCCAGCAGTTGGGGCCTAGCGGTCAATGAGCAGTTCTTC. Translation: CASSWGLAVNEQFF.

The rearrangement joins TRBV5-4 to TRBJ1-2; perhaps TRBD1 as D (5 bases). Germline V gives CDR1 SGHNT, CDR2 YYREEE (reference sequence). Trimming stripped 2 bases from V and 0 bases from J, with 11 bases between. CDR3 size: 15 residues. The CDR3 DNA is TGTGCCAGCAGCTTCCCCGGGACGGCTAACTATGGCTACACCTTC. Translating gives CASSFPGTANYGYTF.

This clonotype showed up many times. This chain connects TRBV6-1 to TRBJ2-1, with D unclear. Trimming pared 0 bases from V and 6 bases from J, leaving 12 bases between. Germline V gene sequence: CDR1 MNHNS, CDR2 SASEGT. CDR3 length: 15 amino acids. The CDR3: CASSEAPSSGNEQFF. In nucleotides, the CDR3 is TGTGCCAGCAGTGAAGCGCCGAGTTCAGGCAATGAGCAGTTCTTC.

The DNA of the CDR3 is TGTGCCAGCAGTATACGGCCTAGCGGGAGGGATGAGCAGTTCTTC. Amino acid sequence: CASSIRPSGRDEQFF. The chain uses TRBV27 and TRBJ2-1; 12 nucleotides match TRBD2. The CDR3 is made up of 15 amino acids. After removal of 5 bases from V and 8 bases from J, the junction contained 7 bases not matched to a gene. From germline, CDR1 is MNHEY and CDR2 SMNVEV (reference sequence).

The chain recombines TRBV6-5 with TRBJ2-3; D is ambiguous. Germline V gives CDR1 MNHEY, CDR2 SVGAGI. The CDR3 runs 14 residues. The V gene lost 6 bases and the J gene lost 2 bases, with 12 bases spanning the gap. In DNA, the CDR3 is TGTGCCAGCAGGGGCCGGATAAACACAGATACGCAGTATTTT. Amino acid sequence: CASRGRINTDTQYF.

The chain uses TRBV7-9 and TRBJ1-5, with 8 bases fitting TRBD1. Germline CDR1 is SEHNR and CDR2 is FQNEAQ (reference sequence). The CDR3 contains 15 residues. V lost 6 bases to trimming and J lost 0 bases; unmatched junction nucleotides: 4. This CDR3 is CASSQGQGSNQPQHF. The CDR3 region has the DNA TGTGCCAGCAGTCAAGGACAGGGTAGCAATCAGCCCCAGCATTTT.

In this sample, this clonotype turned up a few times. J is TRBJ1-1 and V is TRBV11-2; TRBD1 aligns across 7 bases. CDR1 SGHAT and CDR2 FQNNGV come from the germline V gene. Trimming removed 1 base from V and 8 bases from J; junction bases left unmatched: 10. The CDR3 has 15 amino acids. CDR3 nucleotide sequence: TGTGCCAGCAGCTTAGCCTGGCTACAGGGGTCAGAAGCTTTCTTT. Translating gives CASSLAWLQGSEAFF.